The 12 T cell receptor beta chains listed next were all sequenced from one sample in a study of shared clonotypes between healthy human individuals (dated by TCRdb to 2019 to 2021). CD8 naive samples consisted of CD45RO-negative cells that were positively selected for CCR7, yielding a CD45RA+CCR7+ population without TemRA cells. Libraries came from the immunoSEQ multiplex PCR assay. TCRdb mirrors the immuneACCESS table, restricted to in-frame sequences. Some clones are absent from its copies; in checked studies, under half trace to an unresolved V gene, and the reason for the others is unknown. The sample table contains 2 million to 2.5 million clones; only one count was recorded for just under 95% of them. The ten largest clones represent 0.9% to 1.3% of the sample. The specimen sequenced was naive CD8+ T cells sorted from blood. This sample's cell subset or site label indicates: CD45RA+CCR7+. The receptor source for this set is a young man in good health.

J is TRBJ1-1 and V is TRBV7-9, with D perhaps matching TRBD1 (6 bases). Germline V gene lookup returns CDR1 SEHNR and CDR2 FQNEAQ (reference sequence). Trimming shortened V by 5 bases and J by 5 bases, and 18 bases separated the two germline ends. This CDR3 is 15 amino acids long. The CDR3 spells CASSPTLGAGTEAFF. The CDR3 nucleotides are TGTGCCAGCAGCCCAACGTTGGGGGCCGGGACTGAAGCTTTCTTT.

J is TRBJ2-7 and V is TRBV9; 7 bases line up with TRBD2. Germline V lookup: CDR1 SGDLS, CDR2 YYNGEE. This CDR3 spans 14 amino acids. J lost 5 bases, V lost 4 bases, and 9 bases had no gene match. CDR3 region: CASSPPSREDEQYF. The CDR3 nucleotides are TGTGCCAGCAGCCCCCCATCTCGGGAGGACGAGCAGTACTTC.

The rearrangement joins TRBV11-3 to TRBJ2-2, with D unresolved. Trimming stripped 1 base from V and 6 bases from J, with 9 bases between. CDR1 and CDR2 (germline): SGHNT, YENEEA. The CDR3 has 14 residues. CDR3 loop: CASSLVGLAGELFF. The CDR3 DNA sequence: TGTGCCAGCAGCTTAGTCGGGCTCGCCGGGGAGCTGTTTTTT.

Turning to this clone: This specimen includes other DNA sequences encoding the same CDR3. The chain links TRBV27 to TRBJ1-5, with 8 bases lining up with TRBD1. This CDR3 comprises 16 residues. With V trimmed by 5 bases and J by 0 bases, 6 bases remained unmatched. From germline, CDR1 is MNHEY and CDR2 SMNVEV (reference sequence). DNA of the CDR3: TGTGCCAGCAGTAGCTCACAGGGGGATAGCAATCAGCCCCAGCATTTT. Amino acids: CASSSSQGDSNQPQHF.

This rearrangement joins TRBV2 to TRBJ1-5; 11 bases align to TRBD1. The CDR3 is 18 residues long. V gave up 0 bases and J gave up 2 bases; unmatched junction bases: 6. Germline CDR1 reads SNHLY; CDR2 reads FYNNEI. The CDR3 protein is CASSEARTGGVGNQPQHF. The CDR3 DNA reads TGTGCCAGCAGTGAAGCAAGGACAGGGGGCGTTGGCAATCAGCCCCAGCATTTT.

The chain links TRBV30 to TRBJ2-2; TRBD1 matches at 10 bases. Germline V gene sequence: CDR1 GTSNPN, CDR2 SVGIG (reference sequence). This CDR3 has 15 amino acids. The V and J ends lost 3 bases and 8 bases, in that order; junction bases with no gene match: 9. CDR3 residues: CAWSLGQGRRGELFF. The CDR3 nucleotides read TGTGCCTGGAGCCTGGGACAGGGGAGGAGGGGGGAGCTGTTTTTT.

The chain is built from TRBV5-1 and TRBJ1-6; unclear D gene. The CDR3 totals 15 residues. Germline CDR1 reads SGHRS; CDR2 reads YFSETQ. V was shortened by 1 base and J by 6 bases, with 11 bases between the two germline ends. CDR3 protein: CASSLFRPTNSPLHF. The CDR3 DNA reads as TGCGCCAGCAGCTTGTTCCGACCGACTAATTCACCCCTCCACTTT.

This chain joins TRBV10-3 and TRBJ2-3, with D perhaps being TRBD1 or TRBD2 (5 bases each). The CDR3 has 16 amino acids. V lost 6 bases to trimming and J lost 2 bases, with 18 bases between them. The germline V gene has CDR1 ENHRY and CDR2 SYGVKD. The CDR3 sequence: CAIREPGPPITDTQYF. CDR3 in DNA: TGTGCCATCAGGGAACCGGGACCTCCAATCACAGATACGCAGTATTTT.

The chain uses TRBV11-2 and TRBJ2-7, with D possibly TRBD1 on 5 matching bases. The CDR3 consists of 14 residues. The V gene's germline CDR1 is SGHAT and CDR2 FQNNGV. Trimming stripped 0 bases from V and 6 bases from J, with 12 bases between. CDR3 protein: CASSLESGRAEQYF. The CDR3 bases are TGTGCCAGCAGCTTAGAGTCCGGCAGGGCCGAGCAGTACTTC.

The V call is TRBV7-6, the J call TRBJ2-5, with 8 bases matching TRBD1. The CDR3 runs 16 residues. Germline V CDR1 and CDR2: SGHVS, FNYEAQ. Trimming removed 5 bases from V and 5 bases from J; junction bases left unmatched: 13. Here the CDR3 reads CASSPIKVQGAETQYF. DNA for the CDR3: TGTGCCAGCAGCCCCATCAAGGTTCAGGGGGCTGAGACCCAGTACTTC.

The J gene is TRBJ2-2, the V gene TRBV19, with D perhaps given as TRBD1 or TRBD2 (6 bases each). Looked up from germline, CDR1 is LNHDA and CDR2 is SQIVND (reference sequence). V dropped 10 bases and J dropped 5 bases, with 20 bases sitting between them. This CDR3 is built from 15 residues. The CDR3 reads CATLWSGGGTGELFF. The CDR3, as DNA: TGTGCCACCCTTTGGAGCGGAGGGGGGACCGGGGAGCTGTTTTTT.

V gene TRBV7-8 combines with J gene TRBJ2-5; D unclear. CDR3 length equals 14 residues. V was shortened by 3 bases and J by 4 bases, with 12 bases between the two germline ends. Germline CDR1 and CDR2: SGHVS and FQNEAQ. CDR3 nucleotide sequence: TGTGCCAGCAGCTTTATCGCAGGTTTAGAGACCCAGTACTTC. Residues: CASSFIAGLETQYF.